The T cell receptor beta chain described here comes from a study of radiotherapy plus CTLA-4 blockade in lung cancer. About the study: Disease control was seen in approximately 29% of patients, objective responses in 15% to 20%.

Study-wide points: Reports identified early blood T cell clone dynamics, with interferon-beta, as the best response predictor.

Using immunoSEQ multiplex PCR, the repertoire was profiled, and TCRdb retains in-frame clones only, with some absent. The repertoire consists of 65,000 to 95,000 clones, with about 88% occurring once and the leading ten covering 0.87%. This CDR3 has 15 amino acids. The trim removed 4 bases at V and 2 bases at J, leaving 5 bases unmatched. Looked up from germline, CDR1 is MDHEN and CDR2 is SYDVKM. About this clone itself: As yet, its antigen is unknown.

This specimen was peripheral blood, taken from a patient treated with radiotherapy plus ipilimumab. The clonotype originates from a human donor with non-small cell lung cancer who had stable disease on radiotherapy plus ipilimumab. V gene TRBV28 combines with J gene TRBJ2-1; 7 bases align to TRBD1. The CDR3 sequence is CASSSRDSTYNEQFF. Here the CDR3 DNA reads TGTGCCAGCAGTTCCCGGGACAGCACCTACAATGAGCAGTTCTTC.